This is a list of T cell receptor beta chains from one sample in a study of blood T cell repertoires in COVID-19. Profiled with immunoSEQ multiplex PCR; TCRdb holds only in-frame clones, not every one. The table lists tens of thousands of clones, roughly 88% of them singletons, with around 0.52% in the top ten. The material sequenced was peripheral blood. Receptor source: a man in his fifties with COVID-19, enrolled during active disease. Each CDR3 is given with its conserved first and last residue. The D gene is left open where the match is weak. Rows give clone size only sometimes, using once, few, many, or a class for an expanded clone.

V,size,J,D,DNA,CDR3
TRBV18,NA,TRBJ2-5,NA,TGTGCCAGCCGTAGCGGACAAGAGACCCAGTACTTC,CASRSGQETQYF
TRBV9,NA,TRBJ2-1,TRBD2,TGTGCCAGCAGCGCCCTAGCGGGAGATCGGAATGAGCAGTTCTTC,CASSALAGDRNEQFF
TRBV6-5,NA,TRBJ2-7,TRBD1,TGTGCCAGCAGTTTGGACAGGGGGCTCTACGAGCAGTACTTC,CASSLDRGLYEQYF
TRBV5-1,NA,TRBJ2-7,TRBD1,TGCGCCAGCAGCCCCTATCCGGGACAGGTGGCCTACGAGCAGTACTTC,CASSPYPGQVAYEQYF
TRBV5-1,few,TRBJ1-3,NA,TGCGCCAGCAGCTTGGAGCAAGGCCGAGGCACCATATATTTT,CASSLEQGRGTIYF
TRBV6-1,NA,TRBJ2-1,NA,TGTGCCAGCAGTGACATTTTCGCTAGTTCTGGCGGTGAGCAGTTCTTC,CASSDIFASSGGEQFF
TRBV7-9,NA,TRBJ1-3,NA,TGTGCCAGCAGCTTAGGAACGTTGCGGGGAAACACCATATATTTT,CASSLGTLRGNTIYF
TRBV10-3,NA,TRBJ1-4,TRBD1,TGTGCCATCAGTGAGGACAGGGGGGGTGAAAAACTGTTTTTT,CAISEDRGGEKLFF
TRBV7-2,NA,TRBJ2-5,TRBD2,TGTGCCAGCAGCTTTAATCTAGCGGGAGGGCTGGAGACCCAGTACTTC,CASSFNLAGGLETQYF
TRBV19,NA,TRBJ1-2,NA,TGTGCCAGTAGTCCCCGGCGGTATGGCTACACCTTC,CASSPRRYGYTF
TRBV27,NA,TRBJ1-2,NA,TGTGCCAGCAGTAACAGGGCGCTCGGCTATGGCTACACCTTC,CASSNRALGYGYTF
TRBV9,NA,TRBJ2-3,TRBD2,TGTGCCAGCAGCCCACTAGCGGGAGGGAGCACAGATACGCAGTATTTT,CASSPLAGGSTDTQYF
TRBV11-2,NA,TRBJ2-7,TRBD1,TGTGCCAGCAGCTCCGTACAGGGGAGTACCTACGAGCAGTACTTC,CASSSVQGSTYEQYF
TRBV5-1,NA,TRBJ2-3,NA,TGCGCCAGCAGCTTGTTCAGCGGTAGCACAGATACGCAGTATTTT,CASSLFSGSTDTQYF
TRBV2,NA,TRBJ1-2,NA,TGTGCCAGCAGCCCTACAGGGCGCTCACCCGCTAACTATGGCTACACCTTC,CASSPTGRSPANYGYTF
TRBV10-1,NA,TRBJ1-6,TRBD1,TGCGCCAGCACCAGGGGGGACTGTAATTCACCCCTCCACTTT,CASTRGDCNSPLHF
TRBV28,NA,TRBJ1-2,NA,TGTGCCAGCAGTTTTTCCGGGACAACCTATGGCTACACCTTC,CASSFSGTTYGYTF
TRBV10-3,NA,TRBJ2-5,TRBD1,TGTGCCATCAGCGGAGGACAGGGCAATGAAGAGACCCAGTACTTC,CAISGGQGNEETQYF
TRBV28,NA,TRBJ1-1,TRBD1,TGTGCCTCAACTACCCCCCGGGGACAGATGAACACTGAAGCTTTCTTT,CASTTPRGQMNTEAFF
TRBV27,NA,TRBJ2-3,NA,TGTGCCAGCAGTTTCTCAGGCAGCACGCAGTATTTT,CASSFSGSTQYF
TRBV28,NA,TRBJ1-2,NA,TGTGCCAGCAGTACTACTAACAGGGTCGGCTATGGCTACACCTTC,CASSTTNRVGYGYTF
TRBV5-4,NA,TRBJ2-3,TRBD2,TGTGCCAGCAGCCGAGTAGTAGCGGGAGCAGATACGCAGTATTTT,CASSRVVAGADTQYF
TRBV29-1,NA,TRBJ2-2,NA,TGCAGCGTCGGCCCCGCGGGGTCGGGGGACACCGGGGAGCTGTTTTTT,CSVGPAGSGDTGELFF
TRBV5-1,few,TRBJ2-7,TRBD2,TGCGCCAGCAGTAATCTGGGACTAGCGGGCGATTTCTCCTACGAGCAGTACTTC,CASSNLGLAGDFSYEQYF
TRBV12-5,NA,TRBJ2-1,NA,TGTGCTAGTGGTTTAAGGAGGGGATCCTACAATGAGCAGTTCTTC,CASGLRRGSYNEQFF
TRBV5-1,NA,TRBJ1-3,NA,TGCGCCAGCAGCTTGGGGGCGCCGCCTGGAAACACCATATATTTT,CASSLGAPPGNTIYF
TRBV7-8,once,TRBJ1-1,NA,TGTGCCAGCAGCTTTGATTCCGGCACTGAAGCTTTCTTT,CASSFDSGTEAFF
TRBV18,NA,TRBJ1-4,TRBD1,TGTGCCAGCTCAATACAGGGGGTGTCGGAAAAACTGTTTTTT,CASSIQGVSEKLFF
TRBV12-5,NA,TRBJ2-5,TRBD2,TGTGCTAGTGGACGAAAAGCGGGAGATGGAGAGACCCAGTACTTC,CASGRKAGDGETQYF
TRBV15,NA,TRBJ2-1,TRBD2,TGTGCCACCAGCAGAGATCTAGCGGGAGGGAATGAGCAGTTCTTC,CATSRDLAGGNEQFF
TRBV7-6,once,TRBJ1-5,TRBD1,TGTGCCAGCAGCTTAGCGGGGACAGGGTCTGCTCAGCCCCAGCATTTT,CASSLAGTGSAQPQHF
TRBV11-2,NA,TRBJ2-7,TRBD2,TGTGCCAGCAGCTTAGAGGCTAGCGGGAACTACGAGCAGTACTTC,CASSLEASGNYEQYF
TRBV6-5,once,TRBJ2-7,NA,TGTGCCAGCAGTTACTCGAGCGGTCCAAGCTCCTACGAGCAGTACTTC,CASSYSSGPSSYEQYF
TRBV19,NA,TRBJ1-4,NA,TGTGCCAGTAGTATGGCTACTAATGAAAAACTGTTTTTT,CASSMATNEKLFF
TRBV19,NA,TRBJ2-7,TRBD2,TGTGCCAGTAACCTCGGGACTAGCCTACCGGGTGAGCAGTACTTC,CASNLGTSLPGEQYF
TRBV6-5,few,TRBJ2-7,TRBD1,TGTGCCAGCAGTTCTAACCCGACAGGGGGCTTACAGTACTTC,CASSSNPTGGLQYF
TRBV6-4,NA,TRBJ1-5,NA,TGTGCCAGCAGTGCCTATCAGGAGGTCAATCAGCCCCAGCATTTT,CASSAYQEVNQPQHF
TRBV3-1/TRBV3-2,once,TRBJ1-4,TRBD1,TGTGCCAGCAGCCACGCTGGGACAGGGCGTTCGGAAAAACTGTTTTTT,CASSHAGTGRSEKLFF
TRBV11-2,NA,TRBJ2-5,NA,TGTGCCAGCAGCTTAGGTTACGAGCGGATCCAAGAGACCCAGTACTTC,CASSLGYERIQETQYF
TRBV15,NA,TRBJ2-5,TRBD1,TGTGCCACCAACACGAATAGACAGGGTGAGACCCAGTACTTC,CATNTNRQGETQYF
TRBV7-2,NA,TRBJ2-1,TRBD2,TGTGCCAGCAGCTTACGTTTTACTAGCGGGAGGAATGAGCAGTTCTTC,CASSLRFTSGRNEQFF
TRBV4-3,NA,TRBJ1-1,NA,TGCGCCAGCAGCCGGGGGGTGAACACTGAAGCTTTCTTT,CASSRGVNTEAFF
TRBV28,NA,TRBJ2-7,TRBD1,TGTGCCAGCAGTTTTAGGGGGACAGGGCAGACCTACGAGCAGTACTTC,CASSFRGTGQTYEQYF
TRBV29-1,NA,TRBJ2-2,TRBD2,TGCAGCGTCCTTCTATGGACAGCGGGAGTATCCGGGGAGCTGTTTTTT,CSVLLWTAGVSGELFF
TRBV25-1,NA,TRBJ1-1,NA,TGTGCCAGCAGCCCAGGGGACGGTTCAAGGTACAATGAAGCTTTCTTT,CASSPGDGSRYNEAFF
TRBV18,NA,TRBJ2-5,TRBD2,TGTGCCAGCTCCGTAAAGGCGGGAGTAGTAGAGACCCAGTACTTC,CASSVKAGVVETQYF
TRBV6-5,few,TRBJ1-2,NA,TGTGCCAGCAGTTACGCAACAGGGTCTAACTATGGCTACACCTTC,CASSYATGSNYGYTF
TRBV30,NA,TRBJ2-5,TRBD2,TGTGCCTGGGATCACGGCGGGGGGCCTGGTGAGACCCAGTACTTC,CAWDHGGGPGETQYF
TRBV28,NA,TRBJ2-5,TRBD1,TGTGCCAGCAGTGACTCCGGGACAGCCGAAGAGACCCAGTACTTC,CASSDSGTAEETQYF
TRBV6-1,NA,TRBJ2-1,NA,TGTGCCAGCAGTGAACGCGGAGCGGGTGAGCAGTTCTTC,CASSERGAGEQFF
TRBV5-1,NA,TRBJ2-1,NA,TGCGCCAGCAGCCACCCTACAGACGACAATGAGCAGTTCTTC,CASSHPTDDNEQFF
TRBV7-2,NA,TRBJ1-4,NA,TGTGCCAGCAGCTTAAATGCAGGGTTAGGGGAAAAACTGTTTTTT,CASSLNAGLGEKLFF
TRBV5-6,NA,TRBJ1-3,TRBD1,TGTGCCAGCAGCCCCCGGACAGGCTCTGGAAACACCATATATTTT,CASSPRTGSGNTIYF
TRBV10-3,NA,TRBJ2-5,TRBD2,TGTGCCATCAGGGGACTAGCGGGAGACCAAGAGACCCAGTACTTC,CAIRGLAGDQETQYF
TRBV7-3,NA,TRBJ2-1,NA,TGTGCCAGCAGCACGATAAGCGGGAATGAGCAGTTCTTC,CASSTISGNEQFF
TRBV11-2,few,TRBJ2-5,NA,TGTGCCAGCAGCTTGGTCGCGGAGACCCAGTACTTC,CASSLVAETQYF
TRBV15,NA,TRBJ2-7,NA,TGTGCCACCAGCAGAGGGACAAACTACGAGCAGTACTTC,CATSRGTNYEQYF
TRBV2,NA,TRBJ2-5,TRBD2,TGTGCCAGCAGTGAAGGAGCGGGAGCATGGGAGACCCAGTACTTC,CASSEGAGAWETQYF
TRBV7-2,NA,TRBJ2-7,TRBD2,TGTGCCAGCAGCTTAAGGTCCCTAGCGGGTATCTTCTCCTACGAGCAGTACTTC,CASSLRSLAGIFSYEQYF
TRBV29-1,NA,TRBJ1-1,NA,TGCAGCGTTGAGTCGAGGAGGGTGGCTTTCTTT,CSVESRRVAFF